The 20 T cell receptor beta chains given below trace back to one sample, sequenced in a study of T-cell memory formation after mild COVID-19. MiXCR was run by TCRdb on the 5' RACE reads, yielding one entry per CDR3 protein. The data hold hundreds of thousands of distinct CDR3 sequences, with about a fifth observed a single time. Sequenced: PBMCs or a T cell subset sorted from them (not recorded which). All receptors come from an adult woman who had mild COVID-19 (a few samples of this study predate the infection). Cell type and time point are not known.

This clonotype showed up just a few times. V is TRBV7-2 and J is TRBJ2-3, with 8 bases identical to TRBD2. Germline CDR1 reads SGHTA; CDR2 reads FQGNSA. The CDR3 runs to 14 residues. V lost 3 bases and J lost 4; bases outside the gene matches: 3. The CDR3 loop is CASSFGGAADTQYF. For the CDR3, the DNA is TGTGCCAGCAGCTTCGGGGGGGCGGCAGATACGCAGTATTTT.

The DNA of the CDR3 is TGTGCCAGCAGCGTAGCGGACCGGAATGAGCAGTTCTTC. It translates to CASSVADRNEQFF. This rearrangement joins TRBV9 to TRBJ2-1; D remains ambiguous. The CDR3 is 13 amino acids. The V and J ends lost 0 bases and 7 bases respectively, with 8 bases between them. Germline CDR1 is SGDLS and CDR2 is YYNGEE.

This clonotype was seen a handful of times. The V gene is TRBV19, the J gene TRBJ2-2, with D hard to call. CDR1 and CDR2 from the germline V gene are LNHDA and SQIVND (reference sequence). CDR3 length: 12 amino acids. Trimming stripped 7 bases from V and 5 bases from J, with 8 bases between. The CDR3 coding sequence is TGTGCCAGTATGGGCTTTACCGGGGAGCTGTTTTTT. This codes for CASMGFTGELFF.

This clonotype was seen only a few times. J is TRBJ2-2 and V is TRBV15; tentative D call: TRBD1 (6 bases). Trimming took off 5 bases at V and 6 bases at J, with 19 bases between the two ends. The germline CDR1 and CDR2 sequences are LNHNV and YYDKDF (reference sequence). The CDR3 contains 16 residues. The chain's CDR3 is CATSSSPRGLAGELFF. CDR3 in DNA: TGTGCCACCAGCTCCTCCCCAAGGGGGTTGGCCGGGGAGCTGTTTTTT.

V usage is TRBV4-1 and J usage is TRBJ2-1; D unresolved. Germline assignment: CDR1 MGHRA and CDR2 YSYEKL. The CDR3 length is 11 residues. V shed 4 bases and J shed 6 bases, with 4 bases lying between them. The CDR3 DNA reads TGCGCCAGCAGCCGGACCAATGAGCAGTTCTTC. Encoded protein: CASSRTNEQFF.

Many counts were recorded for this clonotype. The chain is built from TRBV12-3 or TRBV12-4 and TRBJ2-7; tentatively, D is TRBD2 (5 bases). V lost 6 bases and J lost 2, with 14 bases in between. The CDR3 spans 14 residues. In DNA form, the CDR3 reads TGTGCCAGCAGCACTGCCGGGAACACCTACGAGCAGTACTTC. This codes for CASSTAGNTYEQYF.

This sequence joins TRBV15 and TRBJ2-3, with 12 bases lining up with TRBD2. The CDR3 consists of 19 residues. Germline V lookup: CDR1 LNHNV, CDR2 YYDKDF (reference sequence). Losses at the gene ends were 0 bases for V and 0 bases for J; bases not matched to a gene: 7. The CDR3 nucleotides are TGTGCCACCAGCAGAGATCTAGCGGGAGGGATGACTAGCACAGATACGCAGTATTTT. It encodes CATSRDLAGGMTSTDTQYF.

CDR3 in DNA: TGTGCCAGCAGTTACGATCCAGGGGGCGCTCCGGGCACCTTC. Amino acids: CASSYDPGGAPGTF. The chain combines TRBV6-5 with TRBJ1-2; 8 nucleotides match TRBD1. V shed 2 bases and J 13 bases; nucleotides not matched to a gene: 12. This CDR3 has 14 residues. Germline-derived CDR1 and CDR2 are MNHEY and SVGAGI.

This chain uses TRBV7-9 with TRBJ1-1; tentatively, D is TRBD1 (6 bases). The V gene's germline CDR1 is SEHNR and CDR2 FQNEAQ (reference sequence). Trimming cost V 0 bases and J 7 bases, with 12 bases left between them. This CDR3 spans 14 amino acids. The CDR3 spells CASSLAGHSVEAFF. The CDR3 DNA reads TGTGCCAGCAGCTTAGCGGGACACAGTGTTGAAGCTTTCTTT. Filled out from reference TRBV7-9 and TRBJ1-1, the complete variable domain reads DTGVSQNPRHKITKRGQNVTFRCDPISEHNRLYWYRQTLGQGPEFLTYFQNEAQLEKSRLLSDRFSAERPKGSFSTLEIQRTEQGDSAMYLCASSLAGHSVEAFFGQGTRLTVV.

This clonotype was observed a handful of times. The chain employs TRBV12-3 or TRBV12-4 and TRBJ2-7; 8 nucleotides match TRBD2. This CDR3 is built from 15 residues. Trimming removed 5 bases from V and 1 base from J; junction bases left unmatched: 7. The CDR3 bases are TGTGCCAGCAGTCCTGAAGCGGGAGCGTCCTACGAGCAGTACTTC. Its translation: CASSPEAGASYEQYF.

The table lists this clonotype with a few counts. The chain links TRBV11-2 to TRBJ1-6; D remains ambiguous. CDR1 and CDR2 (germline): SGHAT, FQNNGV. V lost 1 base and J 9 bases, leaving 7 bases between the germline ends. The CDR3 is 13 residues long. CDR3 in amino acids: CASSLVWGSPLHF. CDR3 sequence (DNA): TGTGCCAGCAGCTTAGTATGGGGTTCACCCCTCCACTTT. Full variable domain (remainder filled in from reference TRBV11-2 and TRBJ1-6): EAGVAQSPRYKIIEKRQSVAFWCNPISGHATLYWYQQILGQGPKLLIQFQNNGVVDDSQLPKDRFSAERLKGVDSTLKIQPAKLEDSAVYLCASSLVWGSPLHFGNGTRLTVT.

This chain connects TRBV7-8 to TRBJ2-7; TRBD1 matches at 7 bases. The V gene end was trimmed by 3 bases and the J gene end by 0 bases; junction bases not matched to a gene: 8. This CDR3 region has 16 residues. CDR1 is SGHVS, CDR2 FQNEAQ, per germline. CDR3 DNA: TGTGCCAGCAGCTTGGGTGGACAGGCCATCTCCTACGAGCAGTACTTC. Its translation: CASSLGGQAISYEQYF.

V and J are TRBV20-1 and TRBJ2-5; D is ambiguous. Trimming took 6 bases from V and 4 from J, leaving 9 bases between them. The germline gives CDR1 DFQATT, CDR2 SNEGSKA (reference sequence). There are 11 residues in the CDR3. DNA for the CDR3: TGCAGTGCCCCGTTGGGAGAGACCCAGTACTTC. Amino acid sequence: CSAPLGETQYF.

The gene calls are TRBV7-9 and TRBJ2-2; 7 positions match TRBD2. The CDR3 contains 16 residues. The germline V gene has CDR1 SEHNR and CDR2 FQNEAQ (reference sequence). With 5 bases clipped from V and 0 bases from J, the junction kept 6 bases outside the gene matches. CDR3 sequence (DNA): TGTGCCAGCAGCCGATATAGCGGGTCGAACACCGGGGAGCTGTTTTTT. Translated, it gives CASSRYSGSNTGELFF.

The chain uses TRBV18 and TRBJ1-2; 8 bases line up with TRBD1. Looked up from germline, CDR1 is KGHSH and CDR2 is LQKENI. The junction had 9 bases not matched to a gene; V was cut back by 3 bases and J by 0 bases. The CDR3 covers 17 residues. This chain's CDR3 is CASSPVTGASANYGYTF. Here the CDR3 DNA reads TGTGCCAGCTCACCTGTGACAGGGGCTTCAGCTAACTATGGCTACACCTTC.

The chain employs TRBV7-9 and TRBJ1-1; D ambiguous. Germline V gene data show CDR1 as SEHNR and CDR2 as FQNEAQ (reference sequence). This CDR3 is built from 15 residues. V was shortened by 3 bases and J by 5 bases, with 16 bases between the two germline ends. In nucleotides, the CDR3 is TGTGCCAGCAGCTTTAGGGCTGGCAGCCGAACTGAAGCTTTCTTT. It is translated as CASSFRAGSRTEAFF.

This clonotype was detected a few times. This rearrangement joins TRBV5-1 to TRBJ2-3; tentatively, D is TRBD2 (6 bases). Between the trimmed V and J ends, which lost 7 bases and 2 bases, there was a span of 14 bases. The CDR3 covers 14 residues. In germline, CDR1 is SGHRS, CDR2 YFSETQ. CDR3 in amino acids: CASQGGDSTDTQYF. CDR3 sequence (DNA): TGCGCCAGCCAAGGAGGGGATTCCACAGATACGCAGTATTTT. Together with reference TRBV5-1 and TRBJ2-3, the CDR3 gives the full variable domain: KAGVTQTPRYLIKTRGQQVTLSCSPISGHRSVSWYQQTPGQGLQFLFEYFSETQRNKGNFPGRFSGRQFSNSRSEMNVSTLELGDSALYLCASQGGDSTDTQYFGPGTRLTVL.

There are a few counts of this clonotype. This chain connects TRBV12-3 or TRBV12-4 to TRBJ2-7; D might be TRBD1 (5 bases). The CDR3 loop spans 13 amino acids. The V end was cut by 4 bases, the J end by 3 bases, with 10 bases between. The CDR3 coding sequence is TGTGCCAGCAGTTCGACAGTATTCTACGAGCAGTACTTC. Translated, it gives CASSSTVFYEQYF.

The sample holds many counts of this clonotype. The J gene is TRBJ2-3, the V gene TRBV7-2, with 8 positions matching TRBD1. CDR3 length: 15 residues. Trimming removed 3 bases from V and 0 bases from J; junction bases left unmatched: 2. The germline V gene encodes CDR1 SGHTA and CDR2 FQGNSA. This chain's CDR3 is CASSLDRDSTDTQYF. CDR3 coding DNA: TGTGCCAGCAGCTTGGACAGGGATAGCACAGATACGCAGTATTTT.

A single count supports this clonotype. J is TRBJ2-6 and V is TRBV12-3 or TRBV12-4; tentatively, D is TRBD2 (5 bases). The CDR3 sequence is 15 residues long. V lost 4 bases to trimming and J lost 1 base, with 8 bases between them. Written as DNA, the CDR3 is TGTGCCAGCAGTTCGAGGAGGTCTGGGGCCAACGTCCTGACTTTC. Translated: CASSSRRSGANVLTF.